The T cell receptor beta chain described here comes from a study of T cell responses to AZD1222 COVID-19 vaccine. The repertoire was sequenced with immunoSEQ multiplex PCR; TCRdb's copy has only in-frame clones and lacks some. The sample yields about 100,000 clones, over 75% seen once. Only one count was recorded for this clone. Its antigen is not identified. Germline CDR1 is MGHDK and CDR2 is SYGVNS. The length of the CDR3 is 13 residues. Findings and limits, study-wide: An increase in Spike-specific TCR breadth and depth was observed after two AZD1222 doses.

This chain connects TRBV25-1 to TRBJ1-4; TRBD1 agrees at 7 bases. The origin of this receptor is an adult in good health. The source was peripheral blood, collected on day 0 of MenACWY control vaccination. The CDR3 loop is CAAGTGANEKLFF. The CDR3 coding sequence is TGTGCGGCAGGAACAGGGGCTAATGAAAAACTGTTTTTT.